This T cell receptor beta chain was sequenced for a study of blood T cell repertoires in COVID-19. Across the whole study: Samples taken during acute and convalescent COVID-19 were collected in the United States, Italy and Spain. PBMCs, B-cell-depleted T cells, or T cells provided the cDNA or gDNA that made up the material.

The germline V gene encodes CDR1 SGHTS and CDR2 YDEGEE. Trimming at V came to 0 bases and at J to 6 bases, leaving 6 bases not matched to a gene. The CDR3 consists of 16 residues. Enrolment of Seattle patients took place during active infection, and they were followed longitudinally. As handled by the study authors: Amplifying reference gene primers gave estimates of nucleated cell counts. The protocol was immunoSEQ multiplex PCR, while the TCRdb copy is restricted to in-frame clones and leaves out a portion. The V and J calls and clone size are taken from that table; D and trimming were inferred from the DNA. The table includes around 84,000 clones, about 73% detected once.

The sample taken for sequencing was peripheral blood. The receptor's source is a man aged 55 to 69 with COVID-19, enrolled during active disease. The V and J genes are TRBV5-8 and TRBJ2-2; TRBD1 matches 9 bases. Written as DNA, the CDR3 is TGTGCCAGCAGCTTGGGAGCGGGACAGGGATCCGGGGAGCTGTTTTTT. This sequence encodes CASSLGAGQGSGELFF.